Following are 27 T cell receptor beta chains from one sample sequenced in a study of T-cell reconstitution after alpha-beta-depleted transplantation in children. A library of TCRbeta sequences, prepared with unique molecular identifiers, was generated. TCRdb reanalysed the PCR reads using MiXCR and keeps one entry per CDR3 protein. Among about 200,000 distinct CDR3 sequences listed, 5.5% to 7% were seen once. This material consisted of PBMCs, taken before TCRalphabeta/CD19-depleted stem cell transplant. All receptors come from a boy aged 2 to 10 with acute lymphoblastic leukemia, due to receive a stem cell transplant.

This clonotype was recorded at least ten times. This chain uses TRBV20-1 with TRBJ2-5; TRBD2 aligns across 10 bases. The CDR3 has 13 amino acids. Trimming took 3 bases from V and 5 from J; bases not matched to a gene: 3. Germline V gene sequence: CDR1 DFQATT, CDR2 SNEGSKA (reference sequence). CDR3 sequence: CSARPGLAETQYF. The CDR3 bases are TGCAGTGCTAGGCCGGGACTAGCGGAGACCCAGTACTTC.

This clonotype was counted at least ten times. The V and J genes are TRBV5-1 and TRBJ1-3; D not certain. Germline CDR1 is SGHRS and CDR2 is YFSETQ. Deletions cut 5 bases from V and 3 bases from J, with 12 bases between. The CDR3 covers 14 residues. This chain's CDR3 is CASRHGVDGNTIYF. The CDR3 DNA reads TGCGCCAGCAGACACGGAGTAGATGGAAACACCATATATTTT.

A few counts support this clonotype. The rearrangement links TRBV14 to TRBJ2-2; TRBD2 matches at 7 bases. There are 15 residues in the CDR3. Trimming at V came to 1 base and at J to 5 bases, leaving 4 bases not matched to a gene. CDR1 and CDR2 (germline): SGHDN, FVKESK. CDR3 amino acids: CASSQGLAGTGELFF. The CDR3 coding sequence is TGTGCCAGCAGCCAAGGACTAGCTGGAACCGGGGAGCTGTTTTTT.

This clonotype was detected many times. This rearrangement joins TRBV7-2 to TRBJ2-7; 10 positions agree with TRBD1. V was pared by 5 bases and J by 6 bases, with 4 bases of the junction left unmatched. Per germline, CDR1 SGHTA and CDR2 FQGNSA. The CDR3 is 13 residues long. Here the CDR3 DNA reads TGTGCCAGCAGCCAGGGACAGGGGCGCGAGCAGTACTTC. This sequence encodes CASSQGQGREQYF. Complete variable domain (other parts from reference TRBV7-2 and TRBJ2-7): GAGVSQSPSNKVTEKGKDVELRCDPISGHTALYWYRQSLGQGLEFLIYFQGNSAPDKSGLPSDRFSAERTGGSVSTLTIQRTQQEDSAVYLCASSQGQGREQYFGPGTRLTVT.

The V and J genes are TRBV7-2 and TRBJ2-3; the D gene could be TRBD1 or TRBD2 (6 bases each). V lost 4 bases, J lost 3 bases, and 14 bases lay in between. Germline CDR1 SGHTA, CDR2 FQGNSA. The CDR3 has 15 amino acids. This CDR3 is CASSSRDIGTDTQYF. The CDR3 nucleotides are TGTGCCAGCAGCTCGCGGGACATTGGGACAGATACGCAGTATTTT.

There are many counts of this clonotype. This chain links TRBV28 with TRBJ1-2, with 8 bases aligning to TRBD1. Germline CDR1 is MDHEN and CDR2 is SYDVKM. The ends lost 6 bases at V and 5 bases at J; junction bases unmatched: 14. The CDR3 spans 16 residues. The DNA for the CDR3 is TGTGCCAGCAGGACGGCGGAACGACAGGGGAGGTATGGCTACACCTTC. Translating it yields CASRTAERQGRYGYTF.

This clonotype was recorded many times. The V gene is TRBV29-1, the J gene TRBJ2-2; D gene unclear. V was shortened by 1 base and J by 7 bases, with 10 bases between the two germline ends. In germline, CDR1 is SQVTM, CDR2 ANQGSEA. This CDR3 comprises 13 residues. The CDR3 loop is CSVEVTADGELFF. The CDR3 region has the DNA TGCAGCGTTGAAGTCACGGCGGACGGGGAGCTGTTTTTT.

Ten or more counts support this clonotype. The gene calls are TRBV11-2 and TRBJ2-2; no reliable D call. Germline V lookup: CDR1 SGHAT, CDR2 FQNNGV. The V end was cut by 2 bases, the J end by 0 bases, with 4 bases between. The CDR3 is 14 amino acids. The CDR3 loop is CASSLSANTGELFF. The CDR3 nucleotides read TGTGCCAGCAGCTTATCCGCGAACACCGGGGAGCTGTTTTTT.

Many counts were recorded for this clonotype. The J gene is TRBJ2-7, the V gene TRBV16; D assignment may be TRBD1 or TRBD2 (6 bases each). Trimming left V 3 bases short and J 6 bases short, with 12 bases between. The CDR3 consists of 13 residues. Germline CDR1 reads KGHSY; CDR2 reads FQNENV. CDR3 in DNA: TGTGCCAGCAGCCAGCGAGGGGGGATCGAGCAGTACTTC. This translates into CASSQRGGIEQYF.

V usage is TRBV20-1 and J usage is TRBJ2-7; D is possibly TRBD1 (7 bases). CDR1 and CDR2 (germline): DFQATT, SNEGSKA (reference sequence). Trimming cost V 8 bases and J 7 bases, with 24 bases left between them. The CDR3 loop spans 14 amino acids. CDR3: CSRGTVGMRGEQYF. The CDR3 coding sequence is TGCAGTCGGGGGACAGTGGGAATGAGGGGGGAGCAGTACTTC.

There are many counts of this clonotype. V gene TRBV7-6 combines with J gene TRBJ1-1; D remains ambiguous. Trimming stripped 1 base from V and 0 bases from J, with 9 bases between. Germline lookup yields CDR1 SGHVS and CDR2 FNYEAQ. The CDR3 loop spans 15 amino acids. This CDR3 is CASSLEAGMNTEAFF. The CDR3 DNA reads as TGTGCCAGCAGCTTAGAAGCGGGGATGAACACTGAAGCTTTCTTT.

This chain connects TRBV5-1 to TRBJ2-7; 12 bases fit TRBD2. Germline CDR1 SGHRS, CDR2 YFSETQ. The CDR3 is 17 amino acids. The V gene end was trimmed by 0 bases and the J gene end by 2 bases; junction bases not matched to a gene: 6. CDR3 coding DNA: TGCGCCAGCAGCTTGGCTAGCGGGAGGGCCGCAACCTACGAGCAGTACTTC. Protein: CASSLASGRAATYEQYF. The whole variable domain, filled in from reference TRBV5-1 and TRBJ2-7, reads KAGVTQTPRYLIKTRGQQVTLSCSPISGHRSVSWYQQTPGQGLQFLFEYFSETQRNKGNFPGRFSGRQFSNSRSEMNVSTLELGDSALYLCASSLASGRAATYEQYFGPGTRLTVT.

This clonotype has at least ten counts. At one boundary the junction diverges from the germline segment, which might be a read error. V gene TRBV29-1 combines with J gene TRBJ2-7, with TRBD1 matching over 11 bases. The CDR3 consists of 13 residues. The V gene's germline CDR1 is SQVTM and CDR2 ANQGSEA. Written as DNA, the CDR3 is TGCAGCGTAGAAGGACAGGGGGCCCACGAGCAGTACTTC. Its translation: CSVEGQGAHEQYF.

This clonotype was seen ten or more times. The chain carries TRBV28 and TRBJ2-3; D call uncertain. The CDR3 has 13 residues. From germline, CDR1 is MDHEN and CDR2 SYDVKM. The V gene lost 6 bases and the J gene lost 4 bases, with 11 bases spanning the gap. CDR3 region: CASSLGGSDTQYF. The CDR3 DNA follows: TGTGCCAGCAGCCTGGGTGGATCAGATACGCAGTATTTT.

Ten or more counts support this clonotype. The chain joins TRBV7-3 to TRBJ2-3; 7 nucleotides agree with TRBD2. This CDR3 comprises 15 residues. Germline trimming cut 5 bases from V and 2 bases from J; bases unmatched to any gene: 7. Per the germline V gene, CDR1 is SGHTA and CDR2 is FQGTGA. This CDR3 reads CASSLGGDYTDTQYF. CDR3 coding DNA: TGTGCCAGCAGCCTAGGAGGGGACTACACAGATACGCAGTATTTT.

This clonotype has a count of ten or more. The V and J genes are TRBV3-1 and TRBJ2-1; tentative D call: TRBD1 (6 bases). The CDR3 has 12 residues. Germline CDR1 LGHDT, CDR2 YNNKEL (reference sequence). The V and J ends lost 4 bases and 10 bases respectively, with 11 bases between them. CDR3 in DNA: TGTGCCAGCAGCCGTCAAGACAGGGAGCAGTTCTTC. Protein sequence: CASSRQDREQFF.

This clonotype was picked up a small number of times. This chain uses TRBV9 with TRBJ1-2; weak D call: TRBD1 (5 bases). V gave up 0 bases and J gave up 4 bases, with 13 bases separating them. CDR1 and CDR2 (germline): SGDLS, YYNGEE. This CDR3 region has 15 residues. CDR3 protein: CASSVGRQFIYGYTF. The DNA of the CDR3 is TGTGCCAGCAGCGTAGGACGACAGTTCATCTATGGCTACACCTTC.

This clonotype was seen once. The junction departs from the called germline gene at one end, perhaps through a read error. V and J are TRBV30 and TRBJ1-1; D not certain. Germline values: CDR1 GTSNPN, CDR2 SVGIG (reference sequence). This CDR3 comprises 13 residues. The DNA for the CDR3 is TGTGTCTGGGATCTATTAATGAACACTGAAGCTTTCTTT. It specifies CVWDLLMNTEAFF.

There are a few counts of this clonotype. The rearrangement links TRBV7-9 to TRBJ2-2; tentative D call: TRBD2 (5 bases). This CDR3 region has 14 residues. Trimming stripped 5 bases from V and 7 bases from J, with 14 bases between. Germline V gene data show CDR1 as SEHNR and CDR2 as FQNEAQ (reference sequence). DNA for the CDR3: TGTGCCAGCAGCCGGGAAAGTTCCGGCGGGGAGCTGTTTTTT. This gives the protein CASSRESSGGELFF.

V and J are TRBV4-2 and TRBJ2-5; TRBD2 matches 15 bases. The CDR3 covers 17 residues. V lost 4 bases and J lost 3; bases outside the gene matches: 6. CDR1 and CDR2 (germline): LGHNA, YNFKEQ. The CDR3 protein is CASSRPGTSGGKETQYF. The CDR3 DNA follows: TGTGCCAGCAGCCGGCCCGGGACTAGCGGGGGGAAAGAGACCCAGTACTTC.

This clonotype has at least ten counts. The genes are TRBV20-1 and TRBJ2-7, with 7 bases matching TRBD1. CDR3 length: 14 residues. Germline V CDR1 and CDR2: DFQATT, SNEGSKA (reference sequence). The ends lost 3 bases at V and 3 bases at J; junction bases unmatched: 8. The CDR3 coding sequence is TGCAGTGCTAGGAGGGACAGCTCCCTCTACGAGCAGTACTTC. Translation: CSARRDSSLYEQYF.

The chain carries TRBV7-8 and TRBJ2-7; 9 bases are shared with TRBD1. The CDR3 contains 14 residues. The germline gives CDR1 SGHVS, CDR2 FQNEAQ. V was pared by 5 bases and J by 4 bases, with 6 bases of the junction left unmatched. The CDR3 region is CASSLTTGGYEQYF. The CDR3, as DNA: TGTGCCAGCAGCCTCACGACAGGGGGTTACGAGCAGTACTTC.

There are many counts of this clonotype. The chain joins TRBV20-1 to TRBJ2-4, with D perhaps assigned TRBD1 or TRBD2 (7 bases each). The germline V gene has CDR1 DFQATT and CDR2 SNEGSKA (reference sequence). With 6 bases removed from V and 7 bases from J, the gap between germline ends came to 16 bases. CDR3 size: 13 residues. CDR3 sequence: CSALQGGENIQYF. The CDR3 nucleotides are TGCAGTGCCCTCCAGGGGGGGGAGAACATTCAGTACTTC.

This clonotype was seen only a few times. The V call is TRBV20-1, the J call TRBJ2-7; D possibly corresponds to TRBD2 (7 bases). This CDR3 contains 13 residues. The germline CDR1 and CDR2 sequences are DFQATT and SNEGSKA (reference sequence). V shed 6 bases and J shed 3 bases, with 15 bases lying between them. In DNA, the CDR3 is TGCAGTGCAGCGGGGCGGGGGCTCTACGAGCAGTACTTC. It encodes CSAAGRGLYEQYF.

The rearrangement links TRBV5-1 to TRBJ2-6, with 11 bases lining up with TRBD2. This CDR3 spans 18 amino acids. Looked up from germline, CDR1 is SGHRS and CDR2 is YFSETQ. With V trimmed by 4 bases and J by 2 bases, 8 bases remained unmatched. CDR3 nucleotide sequence: TGCGCCAGCAGCGGTACTAGCGGGAGAGGTGCTGGGGCCAACGTCCTGACTTTC. Translation: CASSGTSGRGAGANVLTF.

This clonotype came up many times. The V and J genes are TRBV3-1 and TRBJ1-1, with a tentative D call TRBD1 (5 bases). The CDR3 contains 15 residues. V was trimmed by 3 bases and J by 0 bases, leaving 11 bases between them. Per the germline V gene, CDR1 is LGHDT and CDR2 is YNNKEL (reference sequence). The CDR3 reads CASSQVPGLNTEAFF. CDR3 bases: TGTGCCAGCAGCCAGGTACCGGGACTGAACACTGAAGCTTTCTTT. Supplemented by reference TRBV3-1 and TRBJ1-1, the full variable domain reads DTAVSQTPKYLVTQMGNDKSIKCEQNLGHDTMYWYKQDSKKFLKIMFSYNNKELIINETVPNRFSPKSPDKAHLNLHINSLELGDSAVYFCASSQVPGLNTEAFFGQGTRLTVV.

This clonotype was observed at least ten times. This rearrangement joins TRBV10-3 to TRBJ2-7, with a tentative D call TRBD2 (6 bases). Trimming removed 6 bases from V and 2 bases from J, with 23 bases in between. Germline V gene lookup returns CDR1 ENHRY and CDR2 SYGVKD. CDR3 length: 17 amino acids. This CDR3 reads CAIRRGAVGRGAYEQYF. The CDR3 nucleotides read TGTGCCATCAGACGGGGAGCCGTTGGCCGCGGGGCCTACGAGCAGTACTTC.